The clone carrying this T cell receptor (beta chain) came up a few times. Its antigen is not identified. Germline loops: CDR1 SGDLS, CDR2 YYNGEE. This CDR3 region has 16 residues. The junction had 5 bases not matched to a gene; V was cut back by 3 bases and J by 0 bases. These data are taken from a study of CD8 T cells in ankylosing spondylitis. Overall study results and limits: The authors found the disease-linked clones to be CD8+ and relatively rare in peripheral blood. What appeared characteristic of ankylosing spondylitis blood was a TCR beta motif of fewer than ten highly homologous variants. Reports of some motif variants in reactive arthritis synovial fluid and blood predate this one.

Generation of TCR beta libraries employed quantitative 5'-RACE incorporating molecular barcodes. TCRdb passed the 5' RACE reads through MiXCR, listing each CDR3 protein once. The table records about 42,000 distinct CDR3 sequences, roughly 2.5% of them present only once. This clonotype originated in a male donor with ankylosing spondylitis or in good health (not recorded which). The V call is TRBV9, the J call TRBJ1-5; TRBD1 matches at 8 bases. Sequencing was performed on blood, either unsorted or a sorted T cell fraction (not recorded which). CDR3 sequence: CASSAGTGDSNQPQHF. The CDR3 region has the DNA TGTGCCAGCAGCGCGGGGACAGGAGATAGCAATCAGCCCCAGCATTTT.